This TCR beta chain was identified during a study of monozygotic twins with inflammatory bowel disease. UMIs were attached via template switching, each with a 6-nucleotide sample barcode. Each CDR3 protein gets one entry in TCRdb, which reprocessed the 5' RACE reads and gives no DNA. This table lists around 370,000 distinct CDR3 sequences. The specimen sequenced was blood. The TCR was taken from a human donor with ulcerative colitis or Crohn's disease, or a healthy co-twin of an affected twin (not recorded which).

The CDR3 loop is CASSDPNRGYTEAFF. The chain is built from TRBV25-1 and TRBJ1-1; TCRdb lists TRBD1, though no DNA is available to test this call. The CDR3 covers 15 residues. The germline V gene has CDR1 MGHDK and CDR2 SYGVNS.